This TCR beta chain is from a study of T cells after yellow fever vaccination. TCRdb re-called the 5' RACE reads with MiXCR, one entry per CDR3 protein. The sample includes 90,000 to 130,000 distinct CDR3 sequences, 8% to 9.5% of them seen just once. The V gene's germline CDR1 is GTSNPN and CDR2 SVGIG (reference sequence). J lost 4 bases, V lost 3 bases, and 13 bases had no gene match. The CDR3 sequence is 16 residues long. The sequencing used CD8+ T cells sorted from PBMCs, collected 45 days after the yellow fever booster vaccination. This clonotype was sampled from a man aged 25-40 years who received the YFV17D yellow fever vaccine. The chain uses TRBV30 and TRBJ2-7, with 9 nucleotides matching TRBD2. The CDR3 reads CAWSDLAGLAPYEQYF. CDR3 in DNA: TGTGCCTGGAGCGATCTAGCGGGACTAGCCCCTTACGAGCAGTACTTC.